This TCR beta chain is from a study of CD8 T cells in ankylosing spondylitis. TCRdb processed the 5' RACE reads anew with MiXCR; each CDR3 protein has one entry. The sample contains 150,000 to 200,000 distinct CDR3 sequences, about 17% of which appear only once. This clonotype was found a few times. The TCR comes from a male donor with ankylosing spondylitis or in good health (not recorded which). The source material was blood, either unsorted or a sorted T cell fraction (not recorded which).

The CDR3, as DNA: TGCAGCCCTACGGACAGCTATGGCTACACCTTC. Protein sequence: CSPTDSYGYTF. The V gene is TRBV29-1, the J gene TRBJ1-2; possible D gene TRBD1, 6 bases. This CDR3 region has 11 residues. Looked up from germline, CDR1 is SQVTM and CDR2 is ANQGSEA. The V and J ends lost 8 bases and 4 bases respectively, with 11 bases between them.